Listed here are 13 T cell receptor beta chains from one sample, sequenced in a study of blood T cell repertoires in COVID-19. The assay was immunoSEQ multiplex PCR, and TCRdb's table has in-frame clones only and misses some. The sample lists fewer than 200,000 clones, 88% occurring once. The specimen was peripheral blood. These receptors were obtained from a man aged 60-69 years with acute or convalescent COVID-19.

This sequence joins TRBV20-1 and TRBJ1-6; D perhaps matches TRBD1 (5 bases). V was pared by 3 bases and J by 0 bases, with 12 bases between. This CDR3 is built from 16 residues. Germline V gene data show CDR1 as DFQATT and CDR2 as SNEGSKA (reference sequence). The CDR3 coding sequence is TGCAGTGCTAGTGGCGGGGGGTTCTCCTATAATTCACCCCTCCACTTT. This codes for CSASGGGFSYNSPLHF.

This clone was recorded once. This chain connects TRBV11-2 to TRBJ1-1; 7 nucleotides agree with TRBD1. V was clipped by 5 bases and J by 11 bases; unmatched bases: 11. This CDR3 contains 13 residues. Germline CDR1 and CDR2: SGHAT and FQNNGV. The CDR3 DNA is TGTGCCAGCAGCATGGGACAGTGGATCGACGCTTTCTTT. This translates into CASSMGQWIDAFF.

This chain connects TRBV20-1 to TRBJ1-2; 8 nucleotides match TRBD1. Trimming removed 4 bases from V and 7 bases from J; junction bases left unmatched: 2. CDR1 DFQATT and CDR2 SNEGSKA come from the germline V gene (reference sequence). The CDR3 has 11 amino acids. The CDR3 spells CSATGGSGYTF. CDR3 DNA: TGCAGTGCTACAGGGGGCAGTGGCTACACCTTC.

The chain's CDR3 is CASSSSGNTEAFF. The CDR3 nucleotides read TGTGCCAGCAGTTCGTCGGGGAACACTGAAGCTTTCTTT. The chain uses TRBV27 and TRBJ1-1; D ambiguous. Germline loops: CDR1 MNHEY, CDR2 SMNVEV (reference sequence). Trimming left V 4 bases short and J 1 base short, with 7 bases between. The CDR3 runs to 13 residues.

This clone was seen only a few times. This chain joins TRBV2 and TRBJ1-2; D gene unclear. The germline V gene has CDR1 SNHLY and CDR2 FYNNEI. This CDR3 spans 12 amino acids. V lost 7 bases and J 6 bases, leaving 12 bases between the germline ends. This chain's CDR3 is CASNGNSDGYTF. Here the CDR3 DNA reads TGTGCCAGCAACGGGAATAGTGATGGCTACACCTTC.

The V gene is TRBV10-2, the J gene TRBJ1-1; 8 bases match TRBD1. This CDR3 is built from 12 residues. Germline V gene lookup returns CDR1 WSHSY and CDR2 SAAADI. Losses at the gene ends were 7 bases for V and 4 bases for J; bases not matched to a gene: 2. The CDR3 nucleotides are TGCGCCAGCAAACAGGGGGGCACTGAAGCTTTCTTT. Its protein product is CASKQGGTEAFF.

The chain recombines TRBV11-2 with TRBJ1-1, with TRBD1 identical over 7 bases. The CDR3 extends over 14 amino acids. In germline, CDR1 is SGHAT, CDR2 FQNNGV. The trim removed 3 bases at V and 4 bases at J, leaving 5 bases unmatched. The CDR3: CASSLAGGITEAFF. DNA of the CDR3: TGTGCCAGCAGCTTGGCAGGGGGTATCACTGAAGCTTTCTTT.

This chain joins TRBV5-1 and TRBJ1-2, with TRBD1 as a possible D gene (5 bases). The V gene lost 0 bases and the J gene lost 0 bases, with 12 bases spanning the gap. The CDR3 spans 16 residues. Germline-derived CDR1 and CDR2 are SGHRS and YFSETQ. The CDR3 spells CASSLAHRPANYGYTF. The CDR3 DNA reads TGCGCCAGCAGCTTGGCCCACAGGCCCGCTAACTATGGCTACACCTTC.

The V call is TRBV14, the J call TRBJ2-6; 7 nucleotides line up with TRBD1. CDR1 and CDR2 from the germline V gene are SGHDN and FVKESK. This CDR3 is built from 18 residues. The J segment lost 2 bases and the V segment lost 0 bases, leaving 7 bases of the junction unmatched. CDR3 in amino acids: CASSQERRTGAGANVLTF. Here the CDR3 DNA reads TGTGCCAGCAGCCAAGAGCGGAGAACAGGGGCTGGGGCCAACGTCCTGACTTTC. The full variable domain, with the rest looked up from reference TRBV14 and TRBJ2-6, is EAGVTQFPSHSVIEKGQTVTLRCDPISGHDNLYWYRRVMGKEIKFLLHFVKESKQDESGMPNNRFLAERTGGTYSTLKVQPAELEDSGVYFCASSQERRTGAGANVLTFGAGSRLTVL.

This chain links TRBV5-6 with TRBJ2-1, with 15 bases matching TRBD2. The CDR3 extends over 16 amino acids. The V and J ends lost 1 base and 10 bases, in that order; junction bases with no gene match: 6. The germline CDR1 and CDR2 sequences are SGHDT and YYEEEE. The CDR3 region is CASSLPGTSGRREQFF. In DNA form, the CDR3 reads TGTGCCAGCAGCTTGCCCGGGACTAGCGGGAGGAGGGAGCAGTTCTTC.

The sample holds one count of this clone. J is TRBJ2-6 and V is TRBV10-1; D perhaps matches TRBD1 (6 bases). Germline V gives CDR1 WNHNN, CDR2 SYGVQD (reference sequence). The germline V and J ends were trimmed by 5 bases and 0 bases, with 8 bases remaining between them. The CDR3 is made up of 15 amino acids. The CDR3 nucleotides read TGCGCCAGCAGTCTACAGGGCTCTGGGGCCAACGTCCTGACTTTC. The encoded protein is CASSLQGSGANVLTF.

The chain uses TRBV7-8 and TRBJ2-7, with 10 nucleotides matching TRBD1. Germline lookup yields CDR1 SGHVS and CDR2 FQNEAQ. The length of the CDR3 is 15 residues. Trimming cost V 5 bases and J 6 bases; bases outside gene matches: 10. CDR3 DNA sequence: TGTGCCAGCAGCCATTTAGACAGGGGGCGTCGCGAGCAGTACGTC. Translating gives CASSHLDRGRREQYV.

This chain links TRBV11-3 with TRBJ1-2; no clear D. Germline V CDR1 and CDR2: SGHNT, YENEEA. V gave up 4 bases and J gave up 4 bases, with 13 bases separating them. The CDR3 totals 14 residues. The CDR3 is CASSSTITSYGYTF. CDR3 bases: TGTGCCAGCAGCTCCACAATAACCTCCTATGGCTACACCTTC. The full variable domain, rest sourced from reference TRBV11-3 and TRBJ1-2, is EAGVVQSPRYKIIEKKQPVAFWCNPISGHNTLYWYLQNLGQGPELLIRYENEEAVDDSQLPKDRFSAERLKGVDSTLKIQPAELGDSAVYLCASSSTITSYGYTFGSGTRLTVV.